Here is one T cell receptor (beta chain) with its context. The antigen is unknown. This specimen includes other DNA sequences encoding the same CDR3. This entry comes from a study of shared clonotypes between healthy human individuals. Division of CD4+ cells produced a CD45RA+ naive subset and a CD45RA-negative memory subset. Deep level was the assay's run setting. Assay used: immunoSEQ multiplex PCR; TCRdb lists only in-frame clones, some missing. In the table there are some 1,600,000 clones, roughly 98% of which are singletons. Study-wide findings and caveats: Rarefaction curves obtained for sorted subsets showed sequencing incomplete despite large depth. Unshared clonotypes carried lower generation probabilities than those common to all four donors.

V shed 0 bases and J shed 3 bases, with 7 bases lying between them. Germline V CDR1 and CDR2: SGHRS, YFSETQ. The CDR3 runs 13 residues. The sequence was obtained from a man aged 25-40 years in good health. J is TRBJ2-7 and V is TRBV5-1, with D hard to call. The material sequenced was naive CD4+ T cells sorted from blood. Subset meaning: CD45RA+ positively selected. CDR3 coding DNA: TGCGCCAGCAGCTTGGAAGTGGGCTACGAGCAGTACTTC. Translating it yields CASSLEVGYEQYF.